This record concerns one T cell receptor (beta chain) sequence. The V gene end was trimmed by 3 bases and the J gene end by 8 bases; junction bases not matched to a gene: 10. Germline V CDR1 and CDR2: SGHAT, FQNNGV. The CDR3 is made up of 15 amino acids. Data came from immunoSEQ multiplex PCR; TCRdb stores just in-frame clones and leaves some out. The data show some 89,000 clones, over 85% seen once. This entry comes from a study of blood T cell repertoires in COVID-19. Sequencing was carried out using peripheral blood. The chain employs TRBV11-2 and TRBJ2-4; TRBD1 matches at 7 bases. The TCR comes from a man between 50 and 59 years old with acute or convalescent COVID-19. The CDR3 DNA reads as TGTGCCAGCAGCTTCAATGGCCGACAGGGTGACATTCAGTACTTC. This codes for CASSFNGRQGDIQYF.